This T cell receptor beta chain derives from a study of Ad26.COV2.S vaccination and SARS-CoV-2 variants. Regarding the study as a whole: Vaccine recipients surpassed placebo recipients in spike-specific TCR breadth.

Only in-frame clones appear in the TCRdb table, and some are missing; sequencing was by immunoSEQ multiplex PCR. The repertoire holds about 350,000 clones, 70% to 90% seen once, with roughly 3.1% in the top ten. CDR3 length equals 17 residues. Germline-derived CDR1 and CDR2 are WNHNN and SYGVQD (reference sequence). V shed 1 base and J 0 bases; nucleotides not matched to a gene: 8. Concerning this clone: Its matching antigen is unknown.

Documented treatment: 19 received Ad26.COV2.S at low or high dose, single or two shots; roughly five received placebo; per-sample allocation not given. The study sampled participants on day 63 after the first vaccine or placebo injection. Sequences were derived from peripheral blood, sampled in a trial of Ad26.COV2.S vaccine versus placebo. V is TRBV10-1 and J is TRBJ2-7, with TRBD2 identical over 8 bases. The sequence was obtained from a person aged 18 to 65 who received the Ad26.COV2.S COVID-19 vaccine or a placebo. The CDR3 DNA sequence: TGCGCCAGCAGTGAGTATTTGGATACTAGCGGCTCCTACGAGCAGTACTTC. Encoded protein: CASSEYLDTSGSYEQYF.